This record looks at one TCR beta chain sequence and its context. The antigen remains undetermined. This sample is drawn from a study of shared clonotypes between healthy human individuals. Per germline, CDR1 SNHLY and CDR2 FYNNEI. The trim removed 7 bases at V and 3 bases at J, leaving 2 bases unmatched. The CDR3 contains 12 residues. Study-wide points: Clonotype sharing among the donors was expected to vary with sequencing depth. For sorted subsets, rarefaction showed incomplete sequencing despite large depth. Naive subsets, compared against memory subsets, generally had larger estimated richness values. Clonotypes which were not shared had lower generation probabilities than clonotypes that all four donors shared.

This table comes from immunoSEQ multiplex PCR, and its TCRdb copy is limited to in-frame clones, with some not included. The table has about 1.5 million clones, 95% to 99% seen once. The source material was naive CD4+ T cells sorted from blood. The subset is: CD45RA+ positively selected. This clonotype was obtained from a young man in good health. The chain links TRBV2 to TRBJ1-2; 7 bases align to TRBD1. Here the CDR3 DNA reads TGTGCCAGCACCGACAGGGACTATGGCTACACCTTC. Translating it yields CASTDRDYGYTF.